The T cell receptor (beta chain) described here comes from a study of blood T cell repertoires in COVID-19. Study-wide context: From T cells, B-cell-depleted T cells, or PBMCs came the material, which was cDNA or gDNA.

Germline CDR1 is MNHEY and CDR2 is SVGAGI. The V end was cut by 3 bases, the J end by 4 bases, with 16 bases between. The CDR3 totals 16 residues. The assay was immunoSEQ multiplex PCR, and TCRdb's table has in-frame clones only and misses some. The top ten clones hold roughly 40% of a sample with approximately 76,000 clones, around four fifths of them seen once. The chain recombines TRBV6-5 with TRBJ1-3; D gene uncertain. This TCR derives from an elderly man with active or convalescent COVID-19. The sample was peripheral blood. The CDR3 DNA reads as TGTGCCAGCAGTTATCGGTTCGACACGCTCGGAAACACCATATATTTT. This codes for CASSYRFDTLGNTIYF.